Following are 24 T cell receptor beta chains from one sample sequenced in a study of blood T cell repertoires in COVID-19. Sequencing used immunoSEQ multiplex PCR; TCRdb keeps in-frame clones, though not all of them. This table holds a few hundred thousand clones, 75% to 85% found once. The sample taken for sequencing was peripheral blood. Source of these receptors: a man between 40 and 49 years old who had recovered from COVID-19.

The chain employs TRBV6-6 and TRBJ1-1, with D possibly matching TRBD1 (6 bases). CDR1 MNHNY and CDR2 SVGAGI come from the germline V gene (reference sequence). V shed 5 bases and J shed 8 bases, with 15 bases lying between them. The CDR3 is made up of 13 amino acids. CDR3 DNA sequence: TGTGCCAGCAGTACTACAGGGCGTCCCGAAGCTTTCTTT. This gives the protein CASSTTGRPEAFF.

CDR3 coding DNA: TGTGCCAGCAGCCTGCGGGGGGACTCTGGGGCCAACGTCCTGACTTTC. Translating it yields CASSLRGDSGANVLTF. The genes are TRBV5-5 and TRBJ2-6, with TRBD2 matching 8 bases. The junction had 3 bases not matched to a gene; V was cut back by 4 bases and J by 0 bases. Germline assignment: CDR1 SGHKS and CDR2 YYEKEE (reference sequence). This CDR3 region has 16 residues.

This sequence joins TRBV10-3 and TRBJ2-5, with unresolved D. Germline V lookup: CDR1 ENHRY, CDR2 SYGVKD. V lost 2 bases and J lost 5, with 12 bases in between. The CDR3 runs to 14 residues. The CDR3 nucleotides are TGTGCCATCAGTGAGCCTCGAGAACGGGAGACCCAGTACTTC. This encodes CAISEPRERETQYF.

Notes on this clone: This sample also contains other DNA sequences that code for the same CDR3. The chain joins TRBV7-2 to TRBJ2-5; possibly TRBD2 for D (5 bases). The CDR3 length is 14 residues. CDR1 is SGHTA, CDR2 FQGNSA, per germline. The V gene lost 4 bases and the J gene lost 2 bases, with 11 bases spanning the gap. DNA for the CDR3: TGTGCCAGCAGCTCTAGCTCGGGGCAAGAGACCCAGTACTTC. Translated: CASSSSSGQETQYF.

This chain uses TRBV7-8 with TRBJ2-7; the match to TRBD1 covers 7 bases. The V gene's germline CDR1 is SGHVS and CDR2 FQNEAQ. The trim removed 4 bases at V and 2 bases at J, leaving 5 bases unmatched. This CDR3 region has 14 residues. The CDR3 protein is CASSSRTGTYEQYF. CDR3 nucleotides: TGTGCCAGCAGCTCCCGGACAGGCACCTACGAGCAGTACTTC.

The chain links TRBV3-1 (or the pseudogene TRBV3-2) to TRBJ1-2; a possible D gene is TRBD1 (6 bases). Germline values: CDR1 LGHDT, CDR2 YNNKEL (reference sequence). Trimming removed 4 bases from V and 2 bases from J, with 8 bases in between. This CDR3 comprises 13 residues. CDR3 nucleotides: TGTGCCAGCAGCCGAGACAGGAACTATGGCTACACCTTC. It translates to CASSRDRNYGYTF.

This CDR3 reads CASSSLSGGVNEQFF. Here the CDR3 DNA reads TGTGCCAGCAGCTCCCTTAGCGGGGGGGTTAATGAGCAGTTCTTC. The chain carries TRBV7-2 and TRBJ2-1; 11 bases match TRBD2. Unmatched junction bases numbered 6, after V lost 4 bases and J lost 7 bases. Germline CDR1 is SGHTA and CDR2 is FQGNSA. The CDR3 is 15 amino acids.

The chain has TRBV7-2 and TRBJ2-7, with D hard to call. Germline V gene lookup returns CDR1 SGHTA and CDR2 FQGNSA. The CDR3 runs 14 residues. V dropped 0 bases and J dropped 6 bases, with 12 bases sitting between them. The CDR3 DNA follows: TGTGCCAGCAGCTTAGCTGTACAGTCATCCGAGCAGTACTTC. It translates to CASSLAVQSSEQYF.

This rearrangement joins TRBV6-5 to TRBJ1-6; D possibly corresponds to TRBD1 (6 bases). Germline values: CDR1 MNHEY, CDR2 SVGAGI. The CDR3 length is 14 residues. The V end lost 7 bases, the J end lost 8 bases, and 15 bases lay between the germline ends. CDR3 DNA sequence: TGTGCCAGCAAACAGGGACCCCAAGATTCACCCCTCCACTTT. Translating gives CASKQGPQDSPLHF.

The chain is built from TRBV7-2 and TRBJ2-5; D gene uncertain. CDR1 is SGHTA and CDR2 is FQGNSA in the germline V gene. The germline V and J ends were trimmed by 1 base and 2 bases, with 8 bases remaining between them. This CDR3 region has 14 residues. CDR3 region: CASSLDGEQETQYF. The CDR3 region has the DNA TGTGCCAGCAGCTTAGACGGTGAACAAGAGACCCAGTACTTC.

The V call is TRBV18, the J call TRBJ2-1, with D unclear. This CDR3 has 12 residues. CDR1 is KGHSH and CDR2 is LQKENI in the germline V gene. V was shortened by 3 bases and J by 8 bases, with 8 bases between the two germline ends. The CDR3 here is CASSPFRDEQFF. In DNA form, the CDR3 reads TGTGCCAGCTCACCTTTTAGAGATGAGCAGTTCTTC.

The V call is TRBV2, the J call TRBJ2-2; 7 nucleotides line up with TRBD1. Germline loops: CDR1 SNHLY, CDR2 FYNNEI. The CDR3 has 16 residues. V trimming: 3 bases; J trimming: 4 bases; junction bases outside the gene matches: 8. CDR3 loop: CASSDNRGPITGELFF. The DNA for the CDR3 is TGTGCCAGCAGTGATAACAGGGGACCCATCACCGGGGAGCTGTTTTTT.

The rearrangement uses TRBV29-1 and TRBJ2-1; possibly TRBD2 for D (6 bases). Per germline, CDR1 SQVTM and CDR2 ANQGSEA. This CDR3 spans 14 amino acids. The V end lost 7 bases, the J end lost 10 bases, and 23 bases lay between the germline ends. In DNA, the CDR3 is TGCAGCGCCTCACCCTTAGCGGAGGTATCGGAGCAGTTCTTC. As protein: CSASPLAEVSEQFF.

The V gene is TRBV6-2 or TRBV6-3, the J gene TRBJ1-2; 10 nucleotides align to TRBD1. The CDR3 spans 15 residues. Germline V gene data show CDR1 as MNHEY and CDR2 as SVGEGT. The junction had 7 bases not matched to a gene; V was cut back by 5 bases and J by 4 bases. The CDR3 is CASSKTGGFGYGYTF. The CDR3 DNA sequence: TGTGCCAGCAGTAAGACAGGGGGCTTCGGCTATGGCTACACCTTC.

This clone turned up a few times. The rearrangement links TRBV7-2 to TRBJ2-1; 7 bases agree with TRBD1. V lost 5 bases to trimming and J lost 2 bases; unmatched junction nucleotides: 6. This CDR3 is 15 amino acids long. Germline assignment: CDR1 SGHTA and CDR2 FQGNSA. The CDR3 coding sequence is TGTGCCAGCAGCCAGGACAGGTTCACCTACAATGAGCAGTTCTTC. Amino acid sequence: CASSQDRFTYNEQFF.

The V call is TRBV9, the J call TRBJ2-4; 16 nucleotides match TRBD2. This CDR3 is 22 amino acids long. J lost 5 bases, V lost 2 bases, and 19 bases had no gene match. Germline V gene sequence: CDR1 SGDLS, CDR2 YYNGEE. CDR3 bases: TGTGCCAGCAGCGTGGCGCCGGGACTAGCGGGGGGGCGGTCACCCGAACAAAACATTCAGTACTTC. Its protein is CASSVAPGLAGGRSPEQNIQYF.

The chain recombines TRBV5-8 with TRBJ1-1; D gene unclear. The germline CDR1 and CDR2 sequences are SGHTS and YDEGEE. The ends were cut back, 0 bases at V and 5 bases at J, with 14 bases in the middle. The CDR3 is 15 residues long. The CDR3 coding sequence is TGTGCCAGCAGCTTGGAAAGACTGTCGGGAACTGAAGCTTTCTTT. Its protein product is CASSLERLSGTEAFF.

The sample holds a few counts of this clone. The chain employs TRBV7-8 and TRBJ1-2, with 11 nucleotides matching TRBD1. V shed 3 bases, J shed 0 bases, and the junction held 3 bases outside the gene matches. CDR1 SGHVS and CDR2 FQNEAQ come from the germline V gene. This CDR3 has 16 amino acids. The CDR3 loop is CASSLGQGGANYGYTF. The CDR3 coding sequence is TGTGCCAGCAGCTTGGGACAGGGGGGAGCTAACTATGGCTACACCTTC.

V usage is TRBV6-5 and J usage is TRBJ1-4, with no clear D. The CDR3 is 15 amino acids. Germline V CDR1 and CDR2: MNHEY, SVGAGI. V was trimmed by 5 bases and J by 7 bases, leaving 17 bases between them. This CDR3 is CASSQDGLLGEKLFF. For the CDR3, the DNA is TGTGCCAGCAGTCAGGACGGACTACTAGGTGAAAAACTGTTTTTT.

The chain combines TRBV11-3 with TRBJ2-1; 8 nucleotides match TRBD1. The CDR3 contains 12 residues. Per the germline V gene, CDR1 is SGHNT and CDR2 is YENEEA. V shed 5 bases, J shed 11 bases, and the junction held 5 bases outside the gene matches. The CDR3 DNA follows: TGTGCCAGCAGCCCCGGACAGGGCCAGCAGTTCTTC. This sequence encodes CASSPGQGQQFF.

The rearrangement uses TRBV11-3 and TRBJ1-1, with no clear D. Per the germline V gene, CDR1 is SGHNT and CDR2 is YENEEA. Trimming took off 6 bases at V and 6 bases at J, with 8 bases between the two ends. The CDR3 runs 11 residues. The CDR3 here is CASSGGPEAFF. The CDR3 coding sequence is TGTGCCAGCAGTGGAGGCCCTGAAGCTTTCTTT.

This clone appeared a few times. The sample carries other DNA sequences with the same CDR3. This chain connects TRBV2 to TRBJ2-6; TRBD1 matches at 10 bases. This CDR3 region has 16 residues. CDR1 is SNHLY, CDR2 FYNNEI, per germline. Trimming cost V 3 bases and J 1 base; bases outside gene matches: 0. DNA of the CDR3: TGTGCCAGCAGTGAGGGACAGGGGTCTGGGGCCAACGTCCTGACTTTC. Its protein is CASSEGQGSGANVLTF.

This clone was seen a few times. V and J are TRBV7-8 and TRBJ1-4; D ambiguous. The ends were cut back, 1 base at V and 4 bases at J, with 25 bases in the middle. CDR1 is SGHVS and CDR2 is FQNEAQ in the germline V gene. This CDR3 contains 20 residues. The DNA for the CDR3 is TGTGCCAGCAGCTTAGAACGCGCCGCGGAAGGCCAAAAGAGTAATGAAAAACTGTTTTTT. Amino acids: CASSLERAAEGQKSNEKLFF.

The chain employs TRBV6-5 and TRBJ2-2, with D unclear. Trimming removed 7 bases from V and 5 bases from J, with 14 bases in between. Looked up from germline, CDR1 is MNHEY and CDR2 is SVGAGI. CDR3 length: 14 residues. The CDR3 here is CASMGRKSTGELFF. The CDR3 bases are TGTGCCAGCATGGGCAGAAAATCGACCGGGGAGCTGTTTTTT.